Below, 12 T cell receptor beta chains from the same sample are listed, as sequenced in a study of CD8 T cells in Susac syndrome (dated by TCRdb to about 2019). The library was made by the immunoSEQ multiplex PCR assay. RNA was extracted using the RNeasy kit, and about 0.45 to 1 ug of the RNA was reverse transcribed with random hexamers. TCRdb reanalyzed the raw reads on its own, using fastp at Q25 for trimming and MiXCR for clone calling, and kept in-frame beta chains. Every CDR3 protein is listed once, alongside the most common genes and DNA of its rows. The sample table shows fewer than 250,000 distinct CDR3 sequences, and approximately 93% are seen once. The biggest ten clones account for roughly 0.096% of the sample. What was sequenced was CD4+ T cells from PBMCs. These receptors were taken from a human donor in good health.

The chain uses TRBV20-1 and TRBJ1-4; TRBD1 is a possible D gene (5 bases). This CDR3 has 13 amino acids. The germline V gene has CDR1 DFQATT and CDR2 SNEGSKA (reference sequence). The V gene lost 3 bases and the J gene lost 2 bases, with 7 bases spanning the gap. In DNA, the CDR3 is TGCAGTGCTAGGAGGGGCACTAATGAAAAACTGTTTTTT. Its translation: CSARRGTNEKLFF.

The chain recombines TRBV7-9 with TRBJ2-5; 9 bases fit TRBD2. V lost 3 bases and J lost 2; bases outside the gene matches: 7. CDR3 length: 16 amino acids. CDR1 and CDR2 from the germline V gene are SEHNR and FQNEAQ (reference sequence). The CDR3 region is CASSFLSGGRQETQYF. CDR3 bases: TGTGCCAGCAGCTTTTTAAGCGGGGGGCGACAAGAGACCCAGTACTTC.

V usage is TRBV28 and J usage is TRBJ1-1; the match to TRBD1 covers 8 bases. CDR1 and CDR2 (germline): MDHEN, SYDVKM. The J segment lost 1 base and the V segment lost 3 bases, leaving 4 bases of the junction unmatched. This CDR3 comprises 15 residues. CDR3 in DNA: TGTGCCAGCAGTTTCTCCGGACAGGGGAACACTGAAGCTTTCTTT. Translation gives CASSFSGQGNTEAFF.

The J gene is TRBJ1-3, the V gene TRBV5-6; D not certain. CDR1 is SGHDT, CDR2 YYEEEE, per germline. The germline V and J ends were trimmed by 0 bases and 1 base, with 14 bases remaining between them. The CDR3 runs 17 residues. The DNA of the CDR3 is TGTGCCAGCAGCTTGGAACAAGGCTGGGGATCTGGAAACACCATATATTTT. This translates into CASSLEQGWGSGNTIYF.

The chain is built from TRBV7-8 and TRBJ1-1; D gene ambiguous. This CDR3 is built from 16 residues. V dropped 1 base and J dropped 5 bases, with 17 bases sitting between them. CDR1 and CDR2 from the germline V gene are SGHVS and FQNEAQ. CDR3 loop: CASSLVAPDWRTEAFF. The CDR3 DNA reads TGTGCCAGCAGCTTAGTCGCACCCGATTGGAGGACTGAAGCTTTCTTT.

J is TRBJ2-5 and V is TRBV5-4; 7 bases align to TRBD1. Germline V lookup: CDR1 SGHNT, CDR2 YYREEE (reference sequence). V shed 0 bases, J shed 3 bases, and the junction held 2 bases outside the gene matches. The CDR3 spans 14 residues. The CDR3: CASSLAGTEETQYF. DNA of the CDR3: TGTGCCAGCAGCTTGGCCGGGACAGAAGAGACCCAGTACTTC.

V usage is TRBV15 and J usage is TRBJ2-2; perhaps TRBD1 as D (5 bases). Germline values: CDR1 LNHNV, CDR2 YYDKDF (reference sequence). This CDR3 region has 13 residues. Trimming took off 9 bases at V and 1 base at J, with 9 bases between the two ends. CDR3 sequence (DNA): TGTGCCACACGTCAGGGGAACACCGGGGAGCTGTTTTTT. It yields the protein CATRQGNTGELFF.

With regard to this clonotype: Since the CDR3 does not end with the conserved phenylalanine or tryptophan, this likely comes from a read error. The V and J genes are TRBV7-9 and TRBJ1-1; D call uncertain. Trimming left V 7 bases short and J 5 bases short, with 8 bases between. Per germline, CDR1 SEHNR and CDR2 FQNEAQ (reference sequence). This CDR3 is built from 11 residues. The DNA of the CDR3 is TGTGCCAGCACCCTTTGGACTGAAGCTTTCCTT. The encoded protein is CASTLWTEAFL.

The genes are TRBV7-9 and TRBJ1-2; the D is unclear. CDR1 and CDR2 (germline): SEHNR, FQNEAQ (reference sequence). Trimming took 5 bases from V and 3 from J, leaving 10 bases between them. The CDR3 is 13 residues long. CDR3 sequence (DNA): TGTGCCAGCAGCCCCGGGGTCTACTATGGCTACACCTTC. Translation gives CASSPGVYYGYTF.

A few counts support this clonotype. The chain couples TRBV5-4 to TRBJ2-3; the match to TRBD2 covers 9 bases. From germline, CDR1 is SGHNT and CDR2 YYREEE (reference sequence). The V and J ends lost 3 bases and 4 bases, in that order; junction bases with no gene match: 3. CDR3 size: 14 residues. The CDR3 coding sequence is TGTGCCAGCAGCTCCGGACTAGCGCCAGATACGCAGTATTTT. It is translated as CASSSGLAPDTQYF.

The rearrangement joins TRBV6-5 to TRBJ2-7; D is ambiguous. The CDR3 has 13 amino acids. Germline CDR1 reads MNHEY; CDR2 reads SVGAGI. Trimming took off 7 bases at V and 1 base at J, with 11 bases between the two ends. The CDR3 DNA is TGTGCCAGCAACCACGCTGGGTCCTACGAGCAGTACTTC. Its protein product is CASNHAGSYEQYF.

This clonotype was seen a few times. The chain carries TRBV6-6 and TRBJ2-1; TRBD2 is a possible D gene (5 bases). This CDR3 is 12 amino acids long. Germline values: CDR1 MNHNY, CDR2 SVGAGI (reference sequence). V dropped 3 bases and J dropped 7 bases, with 7 bases sitting between them. This chain's CDR3 is CASSYRGNEQFF. The CDR3, as DNA: TGTGCCAGCAGTTATCGAGGGAATGAGCAGTTCTTC.